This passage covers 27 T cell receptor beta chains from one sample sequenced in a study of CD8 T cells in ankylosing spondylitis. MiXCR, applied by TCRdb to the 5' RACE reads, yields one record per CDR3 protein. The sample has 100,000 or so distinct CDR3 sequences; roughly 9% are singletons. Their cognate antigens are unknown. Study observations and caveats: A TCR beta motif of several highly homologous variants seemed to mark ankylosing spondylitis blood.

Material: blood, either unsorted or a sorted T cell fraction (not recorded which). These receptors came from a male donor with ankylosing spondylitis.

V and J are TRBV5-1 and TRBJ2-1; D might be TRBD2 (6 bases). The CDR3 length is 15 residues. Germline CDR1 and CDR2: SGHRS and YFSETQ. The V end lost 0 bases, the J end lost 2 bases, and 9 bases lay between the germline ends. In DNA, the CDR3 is TGCGCCAGCAGCTTGGCTAGCGTAACCTACAATGAGCAGTTCTTC. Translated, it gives CASSLASVTYNEQFF.

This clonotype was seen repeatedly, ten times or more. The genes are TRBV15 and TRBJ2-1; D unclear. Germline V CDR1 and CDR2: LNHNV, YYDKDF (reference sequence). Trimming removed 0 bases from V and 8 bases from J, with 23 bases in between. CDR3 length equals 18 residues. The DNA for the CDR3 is TGTGCCACCAGCAGAGATGATATTGACTTGGACCTTTTCGATGAGCAGTTCTTC. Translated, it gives CATSRDDIDLDLFDEQFF.

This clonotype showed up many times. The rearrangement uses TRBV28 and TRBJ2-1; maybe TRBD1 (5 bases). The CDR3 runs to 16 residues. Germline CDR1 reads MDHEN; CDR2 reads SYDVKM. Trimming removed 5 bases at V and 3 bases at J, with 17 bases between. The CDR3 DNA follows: TGTGCCAGCAGTACACGACAGCTACCCTTCTACAATGAGCAGTTCTTC. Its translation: CASSTRQLPFYNEQFF.

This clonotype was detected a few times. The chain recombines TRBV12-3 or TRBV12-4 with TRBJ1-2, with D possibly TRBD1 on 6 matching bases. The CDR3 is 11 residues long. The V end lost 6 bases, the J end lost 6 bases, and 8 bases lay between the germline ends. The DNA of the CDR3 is TGTGCCAGCAGCACAGGGAATGGCTACACCTTC. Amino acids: CASSTGNGYTF.

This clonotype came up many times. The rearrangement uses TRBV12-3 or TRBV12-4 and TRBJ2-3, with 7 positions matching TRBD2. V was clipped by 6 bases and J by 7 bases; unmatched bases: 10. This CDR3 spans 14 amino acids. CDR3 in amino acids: CASSPGGRANTQYF. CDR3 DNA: TGTGCCAGCAGCCCTGGGGGGAGGGCCAATACGCAGTATTTT.

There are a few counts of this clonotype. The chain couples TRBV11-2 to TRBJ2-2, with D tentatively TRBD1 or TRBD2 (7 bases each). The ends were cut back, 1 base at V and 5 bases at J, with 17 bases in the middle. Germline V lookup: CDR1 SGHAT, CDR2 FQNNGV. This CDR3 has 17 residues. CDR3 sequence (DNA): TGTGCCAGCAGCTTAGTCTTGTGGCAGGGGGGGACCGGGGAGCTGTTTTTT. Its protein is CASSLVLWQGGTGELFF.

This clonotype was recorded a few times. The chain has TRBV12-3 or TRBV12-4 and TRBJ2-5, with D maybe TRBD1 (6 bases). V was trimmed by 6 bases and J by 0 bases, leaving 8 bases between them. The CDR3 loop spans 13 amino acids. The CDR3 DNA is TGTGCCAGCAGCGGGGACAACCAAGAGACCCAGTACTTC. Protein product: CASSGDNQETQYF.

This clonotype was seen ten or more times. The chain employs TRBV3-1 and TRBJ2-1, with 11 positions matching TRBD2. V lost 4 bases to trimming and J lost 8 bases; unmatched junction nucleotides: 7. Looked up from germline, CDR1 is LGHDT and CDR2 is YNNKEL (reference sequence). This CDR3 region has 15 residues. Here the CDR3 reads CASSPGLAASDEQFF. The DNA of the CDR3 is TGTGCCAGCAGCCCGGGACTAGCGGCCAGCGATGAGCAGTTCTTC.

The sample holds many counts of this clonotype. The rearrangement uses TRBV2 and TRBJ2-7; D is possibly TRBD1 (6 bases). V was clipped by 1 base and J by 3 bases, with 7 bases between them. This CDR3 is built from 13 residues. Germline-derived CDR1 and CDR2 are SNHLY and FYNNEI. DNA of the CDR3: TGTGCCAGCAGTGAAGTACAGGGCTACGAGCAGTACGTC. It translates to CASSEVQGYEQYV.

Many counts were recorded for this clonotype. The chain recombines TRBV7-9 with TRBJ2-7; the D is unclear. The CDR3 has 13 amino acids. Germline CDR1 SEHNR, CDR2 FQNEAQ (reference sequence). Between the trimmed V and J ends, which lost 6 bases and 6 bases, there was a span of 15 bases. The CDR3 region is CASSWGPRLEQYF. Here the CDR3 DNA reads TGTGCCAGCAGTTGGGGTCCACGGCTCGAGCAGTACTTC.

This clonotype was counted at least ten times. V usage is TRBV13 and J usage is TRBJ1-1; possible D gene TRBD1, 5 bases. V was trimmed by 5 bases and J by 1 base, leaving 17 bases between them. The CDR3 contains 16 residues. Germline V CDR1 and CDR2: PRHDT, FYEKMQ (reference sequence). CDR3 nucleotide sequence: TGTGCCAGCAGCGGGGACCTACCTCGGGAGAACACTGAAGCTTTCTTT. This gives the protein CASSGDLPRENTEAFF.

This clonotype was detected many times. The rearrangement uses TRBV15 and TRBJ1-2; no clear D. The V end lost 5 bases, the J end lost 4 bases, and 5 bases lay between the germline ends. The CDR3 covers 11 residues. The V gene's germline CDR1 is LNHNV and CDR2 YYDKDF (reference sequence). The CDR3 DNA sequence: TGTGCCACCAGCGAGGGCTATGGCTACACCTTC. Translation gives CATSEGYGYTF.

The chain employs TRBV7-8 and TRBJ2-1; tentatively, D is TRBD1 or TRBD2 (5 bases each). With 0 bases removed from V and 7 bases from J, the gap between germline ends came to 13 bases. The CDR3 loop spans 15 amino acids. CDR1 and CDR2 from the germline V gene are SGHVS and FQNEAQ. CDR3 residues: CASSLARGPGNEQFF. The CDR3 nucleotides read TGTGCCAGCAGCTTAGCAAGGGGACCAGGGAATGAGCAGTTCTTC.

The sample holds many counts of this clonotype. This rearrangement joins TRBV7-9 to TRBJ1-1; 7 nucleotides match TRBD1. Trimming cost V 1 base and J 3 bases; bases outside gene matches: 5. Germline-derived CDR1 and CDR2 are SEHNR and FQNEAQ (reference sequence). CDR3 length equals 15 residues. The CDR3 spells CASSLVMGQHTEAFF. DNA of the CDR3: TGTGCCAGCAGCTTAGTAATGGGACAGCACACTGAAGCTTTCTTT.

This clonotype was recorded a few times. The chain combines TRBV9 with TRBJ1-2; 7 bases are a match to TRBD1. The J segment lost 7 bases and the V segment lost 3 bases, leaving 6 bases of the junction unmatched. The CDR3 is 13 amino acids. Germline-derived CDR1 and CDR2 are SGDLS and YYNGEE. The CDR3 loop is CASSEGQKSGYTF. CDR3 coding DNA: TGTGCCAGCAGCGAGGGACAGAAAAGTGGCTACACCTTC.

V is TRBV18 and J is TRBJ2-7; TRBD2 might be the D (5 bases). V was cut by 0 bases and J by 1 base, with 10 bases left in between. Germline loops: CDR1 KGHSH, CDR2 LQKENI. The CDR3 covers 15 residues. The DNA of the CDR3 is TGTGCCAGCTCACCACCGATCGGGGAGTCCTACGAGCAGTACTTC. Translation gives CASSPPIGESYEQYF.

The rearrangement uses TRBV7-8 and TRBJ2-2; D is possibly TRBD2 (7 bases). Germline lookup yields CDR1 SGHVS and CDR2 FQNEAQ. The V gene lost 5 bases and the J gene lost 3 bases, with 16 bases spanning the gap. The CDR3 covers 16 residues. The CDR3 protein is CASSLLGGADTGELFF. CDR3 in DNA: TGTGCCAGCAGCCTGCTTGGGGGGGCGGACACCGGGGAGCTGTTTTTT. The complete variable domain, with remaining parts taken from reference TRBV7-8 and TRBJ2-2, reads GAGVSQSPRYKVAKRGQDVALRCDPISGHVSLFWYQQALGQGPEFLTYFQNEAQLDKSGLPSDRFFAERPEGSVSTLKIQRTQQEDSAVYLCASSLLGGADTGELFFGEGSRLTVL.

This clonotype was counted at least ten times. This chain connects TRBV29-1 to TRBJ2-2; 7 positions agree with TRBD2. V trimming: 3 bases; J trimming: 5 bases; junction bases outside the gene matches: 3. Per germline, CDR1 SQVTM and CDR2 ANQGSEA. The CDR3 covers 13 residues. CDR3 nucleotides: TGCAGCGTTGACCTGGGGGGGACCGGGGAGCTGTTTTTT. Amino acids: CSVDLGGTGELFF.

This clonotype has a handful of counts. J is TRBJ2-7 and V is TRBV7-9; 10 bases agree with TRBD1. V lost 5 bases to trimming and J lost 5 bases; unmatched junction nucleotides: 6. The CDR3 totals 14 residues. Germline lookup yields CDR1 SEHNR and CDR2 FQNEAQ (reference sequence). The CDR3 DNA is TGTGCCAGCAGCCACCGGGACAGGGGACACGAGCAGTACGTC. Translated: CASSHRDRGHEQYV.

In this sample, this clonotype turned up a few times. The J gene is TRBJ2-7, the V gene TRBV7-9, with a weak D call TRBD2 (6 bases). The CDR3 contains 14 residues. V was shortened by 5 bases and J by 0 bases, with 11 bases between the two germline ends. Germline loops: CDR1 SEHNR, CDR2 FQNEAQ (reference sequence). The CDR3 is CASSPKLASYEQYF. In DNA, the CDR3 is TGTGCCAGCAGCCCAAAACTAGCCTCCTACGAGCAGTACTTC.

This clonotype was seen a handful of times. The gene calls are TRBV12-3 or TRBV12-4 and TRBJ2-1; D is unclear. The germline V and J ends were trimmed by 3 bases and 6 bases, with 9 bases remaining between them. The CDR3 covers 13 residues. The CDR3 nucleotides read TGTGCCAGCAGTTTCTTAGCAACCAATGAGCAGTTCTTC. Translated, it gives CASSFLATNEQFF.

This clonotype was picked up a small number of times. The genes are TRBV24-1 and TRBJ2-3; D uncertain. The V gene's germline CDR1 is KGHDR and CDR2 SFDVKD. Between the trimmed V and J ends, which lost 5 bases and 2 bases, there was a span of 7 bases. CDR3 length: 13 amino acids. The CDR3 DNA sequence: TGTGCCACCAGTGCGCTTATCACAGATACGCAGTATTTT. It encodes CATSALITDTQYF.

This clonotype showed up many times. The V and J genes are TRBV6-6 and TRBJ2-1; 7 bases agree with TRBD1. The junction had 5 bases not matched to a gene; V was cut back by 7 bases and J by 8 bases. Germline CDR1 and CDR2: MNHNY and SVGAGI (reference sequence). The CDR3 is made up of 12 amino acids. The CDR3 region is CASNDRVDEQFF. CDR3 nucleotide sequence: TGTGCCAGCAATGACAGGGTGGATGAGCAGTTCTTC.

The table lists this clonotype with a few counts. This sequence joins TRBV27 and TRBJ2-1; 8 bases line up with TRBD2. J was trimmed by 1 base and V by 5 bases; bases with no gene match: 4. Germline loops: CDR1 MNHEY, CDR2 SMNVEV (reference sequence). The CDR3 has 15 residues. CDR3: CASSNGGGSYNEQFF. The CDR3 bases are TGTGCCAGCAGTAACGGGGGGGGTTCCTACAATGAGCAGTTCTTC.

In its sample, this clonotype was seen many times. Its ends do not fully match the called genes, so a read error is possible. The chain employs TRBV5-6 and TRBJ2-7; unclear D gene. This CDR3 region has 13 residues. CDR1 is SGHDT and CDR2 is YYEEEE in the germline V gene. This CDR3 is CASTLISSYEQYF. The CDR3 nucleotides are TGTGCCAGCACCTTGATCAGCTCTTACGAGCAGTACTTC.

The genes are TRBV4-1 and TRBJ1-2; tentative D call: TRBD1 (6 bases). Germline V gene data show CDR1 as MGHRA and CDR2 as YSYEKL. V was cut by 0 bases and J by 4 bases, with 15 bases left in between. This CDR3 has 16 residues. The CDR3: CASSQDFLRGPYGYTF. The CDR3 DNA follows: TGCGCCAGCAGCCAAGATTTCCTCAGGGGACCCTATGGCTACACCTTC.

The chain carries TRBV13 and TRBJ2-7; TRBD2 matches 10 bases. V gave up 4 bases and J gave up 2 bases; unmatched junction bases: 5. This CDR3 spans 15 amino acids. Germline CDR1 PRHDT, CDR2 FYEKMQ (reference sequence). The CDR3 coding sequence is TGTGCCAGCAGCTCAAGACTAGCGGGCGCCTACGAGCAGTACTTC. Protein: CASSSRLAGAYEQYF.